The clone carrying this TCR beta chain is labeled as large. Measured with immunoSEQ multiplex PCR; TCRdb has only the in-frame clones, and not every one. The data hold several thousand clones, with 70% to 90% observed a single time. These data belong to a study of immune evolution from preneoplasia to lung adenocarcinoma. The specimen sequenced was FFPE minimally invasive lung adenocarcinoma tissue. This clonotype was sampled from a person aged 70 to 80 with lung adenocarcinoma.

This CDR3 is CASARGTDTQYF. Here the CDR3 DNA reads TGTGCCAGCGCTAGAGGTACAGATACGCAGTATTTT. V and J are TRBV6-5 and TRBJ2-3; D gene unclear. Germline lookup yields CDR1 MNHEY and CDR2 SVGAGI. This CDR3 spans 12 amino acids. Trimming removed 8 bases from V and 3 bases from J, with 9 bases in between.